This TCR beta chain was captured in a study of CD8+ T cells in alopecia areata (dated by TCRdb to 2016 to 2019). Background for the entire study: Treated patients were enrolled in an open-label pilot trial of oral tofacitinib, 5 to 10 mg twice daily, for moderate-to-severe alopecia areata. To study T cell clonal expansion in alopecia areata, the researchers applied high-throughput TCRbeta sequencing to both the C3H/HeJ mouse model and human patients. Tofacitinib-treated patients had biopsies at baseline and at 4 and 24 weeks of treatment, with a later scalp biopsy in several patients. RNA was obtained with the PAXgene miRNA kit for fixed scalp, the miRNeasy kit for PBMCs, and the RNeasy kit for mouse skin. Tofacitinib was administered for 6 to 18 months, and 6 months of follow-up off drug were then conducted to assess delayed response and recurrence. Scalp tissue and sorted CD4+ and CD8+ peripheral blood T cells from patchy and totalis/universalis alopecia areata patients and from healthy controls were covered by human TCRbeta sequencing. Scalp clonality was compared across normal scalp (n=4), patchy alopecia areata scalp (n=8), and alopecia totalis/universalis scalp (n=8). TCRbeta CDR3 regions were amplified by immunoSEQ multiplex PCR with 35 Vbeta forward and 13 Jbeta reverse primers.

As regards this clone: This receptor's antigen is unknown. Within one base of it there is no much larger clone, and no base qualities were kept.

The protocol used for the library was the immunoSEQ multiplex PCR assay. For TCR sequencing, RNA was extracted from every sample and reverse transcribed into cDNA to serve as template. SuperScript III was used to make first-strand cDNA, primed with a 2:1 mix of oligo-dT and random hexamers. A synthetic immune receptor repertoire was used to gauge amplification bias, and whatever bias remained was removed computationally. The authors processed their data as follows. Raw reads were preprocessed to remove errors, and CDR3 was defined according to IMGT conventions as the region from the conserved cysteine to phenylalanine. Clonality was computed as 1 minus the Shannon entropy, with the entropy normalized by log2 of the number of productive unique TCRs. CD4 or CD8 identity of scalp clones was inferred by cross-referencing scalp TCRbeta sequences with sorted blood CD4 and CD8 repertoires. TCRdb obtained this table from immuneACCESS and retained in-frame rearrangements with V and J assigned. These tables miss some clones; where compared with another copy, unresolved V genes account for less than half of the shortfall, and the remainder is unexplained. That table supplies the V and J calls and clone size; D and trimming were determined from the DNA. In all, the sample holds about 150,000 clones, and about 53% of those were seen once. The top ten clones comprise approximately 19% of the sample.

Study-wide findings and limitations: Lesional scalp, especially in alopecia totalis/universalis, showed higher clonality and more expanded CD8+ clones than normal scalp, suggesting antigenic drive. Compared with mice, TCR sequences shared between patients were less clear, possibly partly because of HLA diversity across the patient population. Scalp TCR repertoire analysis is complicated because resident alphabeta T cells in normal human skin are also sequenced, whereas mouse skin is dominated by gammadelta T cells.

What this sample's time point label stands for: baseline before oral tofacitinib. Peripheral blood and lesional scalp punch biopsies were obtained from patients with alopecia areata. PBMCs were isolated by density centrifugation and stained for CD3, CD4 and CD8, after which CD4+ and CD8+ T cells were sorted on a FACSAria. This TCR was recovered from a human donor with alopecia areata. Here the sequenced sample was CD8+ T cells sorted from blood, taken at week 0.

The bases read TGTGCCAGCAGTCAACTTAGCGGGGGCCCGACAGATACGCAGTATTTT. Its protein reads: CASSQLSGGPTDTQYF. The chain is assembled from TRBV9 and TRBJ2-3, and TRBD2 aligns with 9 junction nucleotides. CDR1 and CDR2 were assigned from the germline V gene as SGDLS and YYNGEE. The V end gives up 5 bases and the J end 3 bases, leaving 10 bases in the junction not matched to a gene. The CDR3 contains 16 residues, cysteine and phenylalanine counted. The retained sequence is limited to the CDR3, 48 bases, with the frame set at the first base.